These 24 T cell receptor beta chains were sequenced from one sample in a study of CD8+CD57+ T cells in acquired aplastic anemia. For CDR3 and TCR beta VDJ profiling, genomic DNA was the template used. One entry per CDR3 protein results from TCRdb running MiXCR on the reads. The sample records about 160,000 distinct CDR3 sequences, approximately 40% being singletons. The sequenced sample was sorted CD4+, CD8+, or CD8+CD57+ T cells (not recorded which) from PBMCs. The receptors come from a human donor in good health.

This clonotype has a single count. V and J are TRBV3-1 and TRBJ2-7; D gene ambiguous. V dropped 0 bases and J dropped 2 bases, with 5 bases sitting between them. Looked up from germline, CDR1 is LGHDT and CDR2 is YNNKEL (reference sequence). The CDR3 covers 13 residues. CDR3 nucleotides: TGTGCCAGCAGCCAAGATAACGCCTACGAGCAGTACTTC. Its protein is CASSQDNAYEQYF.

There are many counts of this clonotype. V is TRBV7-2 and J is TRBJ2-5, with 11 nucleotides matching TRBD2. The CDR3 sequence is 15 residues long. With V trimmed by 5 bases and J by 2 bases, 4 bases remained unmatched. CDR1 is SGHTA, CDR2 FQGNSA, per germline. The chain's CDR3 is CASSRIAGGQETQYF. The CDR3, as DNA: TGTGCCAGCAGCCGAATAGCGGGGGGGCAAGAGACCCAGTACTTC.

Remarks on this clonotype: Its ends do not fully match the called genes, so a read error is possible. The rearrangement uses TRBV25-1 and TRBJ2-3, with 8 bases aligning to TRBD2. In germline, CDR1 is MGHDK, CDR2 SYGVNS. This CDR3 has 18 residues. The CDR3: CATSDLSPPSGSSDTQYF. The CDR3 DNA reads TGTGCCACCAGTGACCTCAGCCCCCCGAGCGGGAGTTCAGATACGCAGTATTTT.

V usage is TRBV4-1 and J usage is TRBJ1-1, with 10 bases fitting TRBD1. V lost 4 bases and J lost 1; bases outside the gene matches: 3. Germline V lookup: CDR1 MGHRA, CDR2 YSYEKL. The CDR3 is made up of 15 amino acids. The CDR3 loop reads CASSRRTGGNTEAFF. CDR3 coding DNA: TGCGCCAGCAGCCGACGGACAGGGGGGAACACTGAAGCTTTCTTT.

The V call is TRBV2, the J call TRBJ2-7; no clear D gene. The germline CDR1 and CDR2 sequences are SNHLY and FYNNEI. Trimming left V 4 bases short and J 5 bases short, with 12 bases between. This CDR3 has 13 amino acids. The DNA of the CDR3 is TGTGCCAGCAGTGCAAGAGTGACGGACGAGCAGTACTTC. It specifies CASSARVTDEQYF.

In this sample, this clonotype turned up many times. V gene TRBV7-9 combines with J gene TRBJ1-2, with 11 positions matching TRBD1. CDR3 size: 16 residues. Germline values: CDR1 SEHNR, CDR2 FQNEAQ (reference sequence). V lost 5 bases, J lost 8 bases, and 13 bases stayed unmatched. As DNA, the CDR3 is TGTGCCAGCAGCCCAGGCGGGACAGGGGGGAAAGGCGGCTACACCTTC. It codes for CASSPGGTGGKGGYTF.

Concerning this clonotype itself: Relative to the germline gene, one junction end is altered; a read error may explain this. The CDR3 loop reads CASRSDRVPTDRQYF. CDR3 bases: TGTGCCAGCCGGTCGGACAGGGTACCCACAGATAGGCAGTATTTT. This sequence joins TRBV19 and TRBJ2-3, with TRBD1 matching 8 bases. Germline V gene sequence: CDR1 LNHDA, CDR2 SQIVND (reference sequence). This CDR3 is 15 amino acids long.

The sample holds many counts of this clonotype. The chain has TRBV28 and TRBJ2-1; D uncertain. CDR1 is MDHEN and CDR2 is SYDVKM in the germline V gene. The CDR3 contains 12 residues. V shed 6 bases and J shed 6 bases, with 9 bases lying between them. CDR3 region: CASSPGGNEQFF. The CDR3 DNA is TGTGCCAGCAGCCCCGGCGGCAATGAGCAGTTCTTC.

This clonotype came up many times. The chain links TRBV19 to TRBJ1-1, with a possible D match to TRBD1 (5 bases). This CDR3 has 15 amino acids. From germline, CDR1 is LNHDA and CDR2 SQIVND (reference sequence). The ends were cut back, 4 bases at V and 1 base at J, with 13 bases in the middle. The CDR3 region has the DNA TGTGCCAGTAGTAACCCAGGGTTAGGGAACACTGAAGCTTTCTTT. Its translation: CASSNPGLGNTEAFF. Complete variable domain (other parts from reference TRBV19 and TRBJ1-1): DGGITQSPKYLFRKEGQNVTLSCEQNLNHDAMYWYRQDPGQGLRLIYYSQIVNDFQKGDIAEGYSVSREKKESFPLTVTSAQKNPTAFYLCASSNPGLGNTEAFFGQGTRLTVV.

This clonotype was counted at least ten times. The J gene is TRBJ2-7, the V gene TRBV20-1, with 8 bases aligning to TRBD2. Germline CDR1 DFQATT, CDR2 SNEGSKA (reference sequence). Unmatched junction bases numbered 14, after V lost 4 bases and J lost 6 bases. The CDR3 consists of 15 residues. The CDR3 sequence: CSAKMPGLGVGEQYF. DNA of the CDR3: TGCAGTGCTAAGATGCCGGGACTAGGGGTAGGCGAGCAGTACTTC.

This chain joins TRBV29-1 and TRBJ1-6; D remains unclear. Germline CDR1 and CDR2: SQVTM and ANQGSEA. The CDR3 has 13 amino acids. With 2 bases removed from V and 9 bases from J, the gap between germline ends came to 11 bases. The CDR3 reads CSVESGVGSPLHF. The DNA of the CDR3 is TGCAGCGTTGAATCCGGGGTTGGTTCACCCCTCCACTTT.

The chain has TRBV12-3 or TRBV12-4 and TRBJ2-5, with 7 nucleotides matching TRBD2. V dropped 6 bases and J dropped 4; count of bases not matched to a gene: 5. This CDR3 comprises 13 residues. In DNA form, the CDR3 reads TGTGCCAGCAGGGACCCGGGGGGAGAGACCCAGTACTTC. This gives the protein CASRDPGGETQYF.

There are many counts of this clonotype. The chain employs TRBV6-5 and TRBJ1-2; a weak D match, TRBD1 (6 bases). V was cut by 4 bases and J by 9 bases, with 18 bases left in between. The germline gives CDR1 MNHEY, CDR2 SVGAGI. CDR3 length: 14 residues. The CDR3 reads CASSSGGASPSYTF. The CDR3 DNA sequence: TGTGCCAGCAGTTCTGGGGGCGCGTCGCCCAGCTACACCTTC.

This clonotype was observed many times. The chain carries TRBV20-1 and TRBJ1-1, with D possibly TRBD1 on 5 matching bases. The germline V gene has CDR1 DFQATT and CDR2 SNEGSKA (reference sequence). V lost 6 bases and J lost 4, with 12 bases in between. CDR3 size: 12 residues. CDR3 sequence: CSAYRRGTEAFF. CDR3 coding DNA: TGCAGTGCCTACAGGAGGGGCACTGAAGCTTTCTTT.

V gene TRBV9 combines with J gene TRBJ2-5; 12 nucleotides agree with TRBD2. This CDR3 has 15 amino acids. The V gene's germline CDR1 is SGDLS and CDR2 YYNGEE. V was clipped by 3 bases and J by 4 bases; unmatched bases: 4. CDR3 bases: TGTGCCAGCAGCGCATCTAGCGGGGGGGCAGAGACCCAGTACTTC. It is translated as CASSASSGGAETQYF.

In this sample, this clonotype turned up many times. The rearrangement joins TRBV12-3 or TRBV12-4 to TRBJ1-2, with D tentatively TRBD1 (5 bases). This CDR3 has 14 residues. V was cut by 0 bases and J by 8 bases, with 13 bases left in between. The CDR3 loop reads CASSLAGRVGGYTF. The DNA of the CDR3 is TGTGCCAGCAGTTTAGCTGGCAGGGTTGGAGGCTACACCTTC.

This clonotype was observed many times. V gene TRBV20-1 combines with J gene TRBJ1-6; D remains unclear. Trimming stripped 0 bases from V and 10 bases from J, with 16 bases between. This CDR3 has 15 amino acids. The V gene's germline CDR1 is DFQATT and CDR2 SNEGSKA (reference sequence). The CDR3 nucleotides read TGCAGTGCTAGAGAGTATCTGGGAGGCGAGTCACCCCTCCACTTT. Its protein is CSAREYLGGESPLHF.

Turning to this clonotype: This clone may be a read error of a much larger clone one base away. It is likely a read error, because the conserved phenylalanine at the end of the CDR3 is missing. This rearrangement joins TRBV7-6 to TRBJ2-5; 9 bases match TRBD1. The J call may be mistaken, given a closer DNA end match to TRBJ2-7. There are 14 residues in the CDR3. Germline CDR1 is SGHVS and CDR2 is FNYEAQ. The CDR3 DNA sequence: TGTGCCAGCAGCCGCCGCGGGACAGGGAACGAGCAGTACCTC. This codes for CASSRRGTGNEQYL.

This chain joins TRBV25-1 and TRBJ2-7, with TRBD2 matching over 8 bases. V was pared by 5 bases and J by 3 bases, with 12 bases of the junction left unmatched. Germline V lookup: CDR1 MGHDK, CDR2 SYGVNS. There are 16 residues in the CDR3. The CDR3 DNA follows: TGTGCCAGCAGTCCCGAAGCGGGGGTGAATCTCTACGAGCAGTACTTC. Its translation: CASSPEAGVNLYEQYF.

Many counts were recorded for this clonotype. The chain joins TRBV6-5 to TRBJ1-6; perhaps TRBD1 as D (5 bases). Between the trimmed V and J ends, which lost 7 bases and 6 bases, there was a span of 10 bases. This CDR3 has 13 residues. Germline lookup yields CDR1 MNHEY and CDR2 SVGAGI. The CDR3 nucleotides read TGTGCCAGCAACTACAGGCTTAATTCACCCCTCCACTTT. This gives the protein CASNYRLNSPLHF.

This clonotype showed up many times. The chain carries TRBV6-1 and TRBJ1-2; weak D call: TRBD1 (6 bases). Trimming cost V 5 bases and J 6 bases, with 10 bases left between them. From germline, CDR1 is MNHNS and CDR2 SASEGT. The CDR3 totals 12 residues. The DNA of the CDR3 is TGTGCCAGCAGTACCAGACAGGATGGCTACACCTTC. As protein: CASSTRQDGYTF.

The chain uses TRBV6-1 and TRBJ2-5; 15 bases line up with TRBD2. Germline lookup yields CDR1 MNHNS and CDR2 SASEGT. There are 16 residues in the CDR3. V was clipped by 6 bases and J by 5 bases; unmatched bases: 7. The CDR3: CASSTGTSGGMETQYF. The CDR3 DNA reads TGTGCCAGCAGCACCGGGACTAGCGGGGGGATGGAGACCCAGTACTTC.

On this clonotype itself: The junction and the germline gene differ at one end; a read error may be behind it. The chain uses TRBV6-5 and TRBJ2-2; the D gene could be TRBD1 or TRBD2 (5 bases each). Germline CDR1 and CDR2: MNHEY and SVGAGI. The CDR3 is made up of 14 amino acids. CDR3: CASSYSGVTGELFF. In DNA form, the CDR3 reads TGTGCCAGCAGTTACTCGGGGGTGACCGGGGAGCTGTTCTTT.

This clonotype was seen a handful of times. The chain combines TRBV10-3 with TRBJ2-2; D is unclear. This CDR3 has 10 residues. The germline CDR1 and CDR2 sequences are ENHRY and SYGVKD. Deletions cut 8 bases from V and 6 bases from J, with 4 bases between. The CDR3: CAISSGELFF. CDR3 coding DNA: TGTGCCATCTCCTCCGGGGAGCTGTTTTTT.